This note documents a single TCR beta chain sequence. Its matching antigen is unknown. These data originate in a study of CD8 T cells in ankylosing spondylitis. The study's findings and limits: Earlier work had already found some motif variants in reactive arthritis synovial fluid and blood. The authors reported significant enrichment of disease-linked clones in matched ankylosing spondylitis synovial fluid. CD8+ by phenotype, disease-linked clones were relatively rare in peripheral blood. There was a TCR beta motif, made of several highly homologous variants, that appeared characteristic of ankylosing spondylitis blood.

Making use of molecular barcodes, quantitative 5'-RACE generated TCR beta libraries. TCRdb used MiXCR to reprocess the 5' RACE reads, holding one entry per CDR3 protein. In the table there are some 130,000 distinct CDR3 sequences, roughly 17% of which are singletons. This clonotype was obtained from a male donor with ankylosing spondylitis. Sequencing input: blood, either unsorted or a sorted T cell fraction (not recorded which).

CDR3 bases: TGTGCCATCAGTGAGTCGGTTAGCGTGTACTCCTACGAGCAGTACTTC. It codes for CAISESVSVYSYEQYF. The chain links TRBV10-3 to TRBJ2-7, with D perhaps TRBD2 (5 bases). In germline, CDR1 is ENHRY, CDR2 SYGVKD. The V and J ends lost 0 bases and 0 bases respectively, with 12 bases between them. The CDR3 runs to 16 residues.